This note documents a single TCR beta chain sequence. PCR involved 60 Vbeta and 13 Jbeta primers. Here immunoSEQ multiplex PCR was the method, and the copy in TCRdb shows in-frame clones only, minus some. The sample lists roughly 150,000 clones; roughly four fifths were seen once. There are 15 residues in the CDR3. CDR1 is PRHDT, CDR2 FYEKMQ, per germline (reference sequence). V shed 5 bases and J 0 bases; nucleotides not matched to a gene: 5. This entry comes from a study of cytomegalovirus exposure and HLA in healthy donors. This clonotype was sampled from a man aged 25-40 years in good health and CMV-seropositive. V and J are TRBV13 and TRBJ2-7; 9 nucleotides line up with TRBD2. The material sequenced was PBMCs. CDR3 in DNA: TGTGCCAGCAGCCCCAGCGGGGGGAGCTCCTACGAGCAGTACTTC. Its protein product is CASSPSGGSSYEQYF.